This T cell receptor beta chain stems from a study of cytomegalovirus exposure and HLA in healthy donors (dated by TCRdb to 2015 to 2018). About the full investigation: According to an earlier analysis of 587 of the donors, some 170 million T cells yielded roughly 110 million unique TCR beta sequences and 276 Gb of sequence data. Four or five DR-DQ haplotypes were handled as single units for association and clustering because linkage in the cohort was strong. An early release that covered 500 to 800 HLA-typed donors contained approximately 300 gigabases of sequencing data and around 85 million unique TCR sequences. Of the roughly 410 genotyped donors, 80% to 90% were placed in the genetic ancestry cluster associated with self-reported Caucasian donors. In a later genetic analysis, genome-wide SNP genotypes for about 55% of the roughly 700 donors were used, and that subset was treated as a discovery cohort. In a later analysis, previously published TCR beta repertoires from about 670 donors were re-analyzed and high-resolution HLA genotyping was added so that TCR occurrence patterns could be studied. A separate validation cohort of roughly 120 different subjects was used in addition to the roughly 640-subject first cohort. Rather than using new phenotypic data, the later analysis identified candidate immune exposures from TCR beta sequences and from how often those sequences occurred across donors. The study used immunosequencing to profile the T cell repertoires of more than 650 subjects and linked those repertoires to cytomegalovirus serostatus. To decide whether each TCR beta V gene segment behaved as functional or pseudogenic, an earlier analysis of some 540 of the donors relied on high-throughput TCR beta sequencing. All discovery cohort repertoires had been generated using a single sequencing platform. Typing coverage varied by locus: roughly 620-640 donors for A, B, C, DRB1 and DQB1; under 550 for DQA1; approximately 570 for DPA1; under 490 for DPB1. High-throughput TCR immunosequencing, statistical association of individual TCRs with disease status, and machine learning were combined to predict cytomegalovirus infection status. Both class I and class II loci were covered by HLA typing, at four-digit resolution. Donor age, sex, ethnicity and CMV serostatus were compiled together with the repertoire data. Among roughly 400 genotyped donors of the cohort, an average of roughly 230,000 unique TCR beta nucleotide sequences was sequenced per donor, of which about 19% were non-productive. The study was designed to test whether signatures of past pathogen exposure could be identified by cataloging public T cell receptors.

Concerning this clone: Its antigen is not yet known. Base-call qualities are not available, and no considerably larger clone is one nucleotide away.

Broad study findings and their caveats: Because some donors lacked HLA typing at each locus, the association tests relied only on the typed subset. Across donors, most TCR sequences were observed very rarely, whereas some public TCRs were present in many individuals. According to the authors, the approach could potentially be generalized to other disease states and immunological phenotypes. A total of 150 to 200 TCR beta chains were listed by the study as associated with cytomegalovirus. According to a later genetic analysis, donors in an Asian-associated ancestry cluster had fewer N-insertions in productive TCRs than the approximately 650-donor mean. Cytomegalovirus status was reported to be diagnosed by the classifier with high specificity and sensitivity in both the original and validation cohorts. Presence/absence analyses assumed roughly uniform sequencing depth across donors, an assumption that may not hold. The sequencing pipeline was judged likely to have produced a cluster of highly shared sequence variants as a technical artifact. A later analysis found that TCR association rates varied across HLA loci, with DRB1 alleles showing the most associated TCRs and HLA-C alleles the fewest. An earlier analysis of some 590 of the donors showed that most TCR beta V segments appeared in productive rearrangements either about 87% or about 30% of the time, which broadly matched IMGT annotations. A further reported finding was that TCR beta sequences accurately predicted the HLA-A and HLA-B alleles for most subjects in the first cohort. Correlated functional status among segregating V segments might reflect linkage disequilibrium, but an unknown experimental factor could not be ruled out. Assigning TCR associations to individual alleles was difficult when HLA alleles, especially DR and DQ, strongly co-occurred. Only TCR beta chains were sequenced in this cohort, and the absence of alpha or paired-chain data limited detectable features. Compared with equally common non-associated chains, HLA-associated TCR beta chains in a later analysis were more clonally expanded and had lower generation probabilities. The earlier analysis of approximately 540 of the donors excluded 15 to 20 rarely observed V segments, including chromosome 9 orphons, because counts were too low. V-gene and J-gene trimming of TCR beta chains was associated with a missense DCLRE1C variant in a later genetic analysis, and the association was replicated in an independent cohort. In vitro tests confirmed that three of the cytomegalovirus-associated TCR beta chains recognize cytomegalovirus antigens. The only immune exposure information available for the cohort was CMV serostatus. A later analysis associated around 16,000 TCR beta sequences with specific HLA alleles at a false discovery rate of 0.05. According to a later analysis, parvovirus B19, influenza, CMV and Epstein-Barr virus appeared linked to several top co-occurrence clusters. Most CMV-associated TCR beta chains appeared to be HLA-restricted in a later analysis, and the HLA associations seemed to be driven largely by CMV exposure.

Library prep was done by the immunoSEQ multiplex PCR assay. The multiplex PCR relied on a mix of 60 forward primers for TCR Vbeta segments and 13 reverse primers for TCR Jbeta segments. The CDR3 region of rearranged TCR beta genes was amplified from genomic DNA with a multiplex PCR assay. Amplified TCR beta libraries were sequenced as 87-base-pair reads on the Illumina HiSeq System. The study's own analysis went as follows. In a later analysis, roughly 80 million unique TCR beta chains were counted across the 690 or so repertoires, and approximately 9.9 million of these chains were shared by at least two donors. Raw reads were error-corrected and collapsed into unique sequences with a nearest-neighbor algorithm that merged closely related sequences to remove PCR and sequencing errors. CDR3 sequences were aligned to IMGT reference sequences to assign V, D and J gene segments. For a sequence to be retained, a match of at least six nucleotides was required to both a V gene segment and a J gene segment. Rearrangements were called productive when the CDR3 lacked stop codons and stayed in frame with V and J; all others were non-productive. Following IMGT convention, CDR3 was defined as the stretch from the second conserved V-encoded cysteine up to the conserved J-encoded phenylalanine. The earlier analysis of about 590 of the donors excluded sequences that lacked an unambiguous match to a single V gene segment. An earlier analysis of several hundred of the donors classified V segments as functional when productive rearrangements were above 56.7% and as segregating when the standard deviation between donors was above 5%. A statistical classification framework was built for diagnosing cytomegalovirus status from the catalog of TCR beta chain sequences. V and J gene assignment, in a later analysis, came from comparing TCR nucleotide sequences with IMGT/GENE-DB human TR gene sequences. The TCRdist pipeline was used in a later analysis to assign CDR3 sequences and most-parsimonious VDJ recombination scenarios. A later analysis defined each TCR beta chain by its CDR3 amino acid sequence plus V-gene family, and excluded reads lacking a unique V-gene family. As a way to deal with suspected cross-contamination and a sequencing artifact, a later analysis dropped roughly 620 nucleotide sequences that were highly shared and had low generation probability. For each public chain, a later analysis derived a clonal expansion index from normalized ranks of inferred template counts within each repertoire. In a later analysis, generation probabilities were computed with a VDJ recombination model fitted to out-of-frame rearrangements, and the resulting probabilities were checked against IGoR. A later analysis scored TCR-TCR, TCR-HLA and TCR-CMV co-occurrence with hypergeometric tests, applying a repertoire-size bias correction to TCR pairs. False discovery rates were estimated in a later analysis by permuting HLA or CMV assignments 20 times. A later analysis grouped co-occurring TCRs with DBSCAN, adding TCRdist sequence similarity when clustering within HLA-allele-positive subsets. Repertoires with fewer than 30,000 or more than 120,000 public chains were left out of co-occurrence clustering, as were four to six repertoires with anomalous nucleotide sharing. As stored in TCRdb, this immuneACCESS dataset retains in-frame rearrangements with V and J assigned. A fraction of the clones does not appear; measured against another copy, unresolved V genes explain less than half of the discrepancy, and the remainder lacks a known reason. For V, J and clone size, that table is used; D and trimming come from the DNA. The sample records some 140,000 clones, 55% to 80% of which are singletons. Jointly, the top ten make up 2% to 3% of the sample.

The cohort consisted of fewer than 700 healthy bone marrow donors. All cohort members were sampled while nominally healthy, although unrecorded immune exposures were likely present. The donor was CMV seronegative and belonged to the group of under 400 seronegative cohort members. A peripheral blood sample was collected from each donor, and TCR beta sequencing was performed on peripheral blood mononuclear cells. Genomic DNA extraction from the blood cell samples was performed with the Qiagen DNeasy Blood Extraction Kit. The sequence was collected from a woman between 40 and 55 years old in good health and CMV-seronegative. The sample was PBMCs.

The CDR3 protein: CASSSGQANTEAFF. In nucleotide form, the sequence is TGTGCCAGCAGCTCGGGACAGGCGAACACTGAAGCTTTCTTT. The rearrangement combines TRBV5-4 with TRBJ1-1; 8 bases in the middle match TRBD1. The CDR3 runs 14 residues from the cysteine to the phenylalanine. Just the 42-base CDR3 DNA is kept, in frame starting at base 1. Germline trimming amounts to 3 bases on V and 1 base on J, with 2 as the count of junction bases outside the gene matches. The germline V gene (reference sequence) supplies CDR1 SGHNT and CDR2 YYREEE. Here the CDR3 is joined to the reference TRBV5-4 and TRBJ1-1 genes, and the full variable domain is: ETGVTQSPTHLIKTRGQQVTLRCSSQSGHNTVSWYQQALGQGPQFIFQYYREEENGRGNFPPRFSGLQFPNYSSELNVNALELDDSALYLCASSSGQANTEAFFGQGTRLTVV.